This is a list of T cell receptor beta chains from one sample in a study of T cells after yellow fever vaccination. TCRdb called the 5' RACE reads again in MiXCR, with one record for every CDR3 protein. The sample has about 52,000 distinct CDR3 sequences; about 6.6% are singletons. Sample: CD8+ T cells not binding an NS4B(214-222) dextramer, sorted from PBMCs, taken more than 40 days after the first yellow fever vaccination. The receptors here all came from a man younger than 35 who received the YFV17D yellow fever vaccine. Each CDR3 is given without its conserved first and last residue.

TRBJ1-6	TRBV27	ASSFRPIESPLH
TRBJ1-1	TRBV7-2	ASSPKGHTEAF
TRBJ1-1	TRBV4-1	ASSFRGGNTEAF
TRBJ2-7	TRBV12-3/TRBV12-4	ASSFGRTTYEQY
TRBJ2-3	TRBV5-4	ATYPGGSDTQY
TRBJ2-1	TRBV19	ASSPGQAYNEQF
TRBJ1-1	TRBV12-3/TRBV12-4	ASSTTDTNTEAF
TRBJ2-7	TRBV4-2	ASSHPGTGLSYEQY
TRBJ1-1	TRBV7-9	ASSTGTGNTEAF
TRBJ1-6	TRBV7-2	ASSLVASSYNSPLH
TRBJ2-5	TRBV6-1	ASTPVGGAEETQY
TRBJ2-5	TRBV29-1	SVEEVALPQETQY
TRBJ1-2	TRBV20-1	SADRDGYT
TRBJ2-7	TRBV10-3	AIRAGELTYYEQY
TRBJ2-2	TRBV12-3/TRBV12-4	ASILIGNTGELF
TRBJ1-4	TRBV4-3	ASSQVQGAEKLF
TRBJ1-1	TRBV5-4	ASSLTGSYEAF
TRBJ2-2	TRBV6-5	ASSYSGGYAGELF
TRBJ2-7	TRBV5-1	ASSLDGTLNEQY
TRBJ2-1	TRBV9	ASSERGGLVNEQF
TRBJ1-4	TRBV6-1	ASSSDWDEKLF
TRBJ2-5	TRBV4-3	ASSQDPLAGGSTQY
TRBJ1-5	TRBV2	ASSESDWSNQPQH
TRBJ2-6	TRBV4-3	ASSQEGSSGANVLT
TRBJ2-7	TRBV6-5	ASSHSPGQQYEQY
TRBJ2-7	TRBV11-2	ASSPPVGGEYEQY
TRBJ2-3	TRBV6-1	ASSRKIFTDTQY
TRBJ2-1	TRBV24-1	ATSDLRYEQF
TRBJ2-7	TRBV6-2/TRBV6-3	ASRAPGQYYEQY
TRBJ2-1	TRBV28	ASSFLTDSYNEQF
TRBJ2-1	TRBV12-2	ASRLAHQGVNEQF
TRBJ2-1	TRBV5-1	ASSAPYTSGGDSEQF
TRBJ1-1	TRBV4-1	AVAGRENTEAF
TRBJ2-5	TRBV7-2	ASSLGGARQETQY
TRBJ1-1	TRBV25-1	ASRTQNTEAF
TRBJ2-1	TRBV5-1	ASSPSGYSDNEQF
TRBJ2-3	TRBV29-1	SVEASGNTDTQY
TRBJ2-2	TRBV19	ASSRYRDSTGELF
TRBJ1-3	TRBV12-3/TRBV12-4	ASSSGSSGNTIY
TRBJ2-3	TRBV4-1	ASSPPLGTGVGTDTQY